One sample yielded the 21 T cell receptor beta chains listed below, sequenced in a study of T cells in women clearing cervical HPV infection. The method was immunoSEQ multiplex PCR; TCRdb's version includes in-frame clones alone and lacks a portion of them. Here the sample table reports fewer than 30,000 clones. The sequencing sample was made of blood buffy coat. The source is a woman between 18 and 75 years old with a cervical HPV16 infection that either progressed to CIN3+ or cleared (not recorded which).

As regards this clone: A read error may account for a junction end that differs from germline. The read falls 3 residues short of the CDR3 end, and the missing part is taken from the germline J gene. This chain joins TRBV7-9 and TRBJ2-3, with 9 positions matching TRBD2. The CDR3 totals 13 residues. Germline V gene sequence: CDR1 SEHNR, CDR2 FQNEAQ (reference sequence). The CDR3 here is CVSSATSGETQYF. The sequenced part of the CDR3 DNA is TGTGTCAGCAGCGCGACTAGCGGAGAGACG.

Worth noting for this clone: The CDR3 end falls 3 residues outside the read, so it is completed with the germline J gene. This chain joins TRBV10-3 and TRBJ2-3; 11 bases match TRBD2. Germline CDR1 reads ENHRY; CDR2 reads SYGVKD. Unmatched junction bases numbered 7, after V lost 3 bases and J lost 2 bases. This CDR3 has 17 residues. The sequenced part of the CDR3 DNA is TGTGCCATCAGTGAACCCGGGACTAGCGGTTACACAGATACG. It specifies CAISEPGTSGYTDT. The full CDR3 sequence reads CAISEPGTSGYTDTQYF.

CDR3 DNA, as far as it was read: TGTGCCAGCAGCTTAGATGCAGGGCCATCACCC. It yields the protein CASSLDAGPSP. The complete CDR3 protein is CASSLDAGPSPLHF. The chain combines TRBV7-9 with TRBJ1-6, with a weak D call TRBD1 (5 bases). With the read ending 3 residues before the CDR3 end, the germline J gene is used to fill in that end. CDR3 size: 14 residues. Per germline, CDR1 SEHNR and CDR2 FQNEAQ (reference sequence). V was pared by 1 base and J by 10 bases, with 11 bases between.

As to this clone: The junction departs from germline at one end; a sequencing error may be responsible. The sequence runs out 3 residues before the end of the CDR3; the remainder is reconstructed from the germline J gene. The chain recombines TRBV14 with TRBJ2-4; 9 bases agree with TRBD2. The V gene's germline CDR1 is SGHDN and CDR2 FVKESK. The CDR3 sequence is 16 residues long. The chain's CDR3 is CAGSPRWWERGEGQYF. CDR3 DNA, as far as it was read: TGTGCCGGCAGCCCCAGATGGTGGGAGCGGGGGGAAGGT. The entire variable domain, with the rest obtained from reference TRBV14 and TRBJ2-4, is as follows: EAGVTQFPSHSVIEKGQTVTLRCDPISGHDNLYWYRRVMGKEIKFLLHFVKESKQDESGMPNNRFLAERTGGTYSTLKVQPAELEDSGVYFCAGSPRWWERGEGQYFGAGTRLSVL.

Of note for this clone: The read stops 3 residues short of the end of the CDR3; the missing end is completed from the germline J gene. The gene calls are TRBV3-1 (or the pseudogene TRBV3-2) and TRBJ2-3; TRBD2 agrees at 15 bases. This CDR3 has 17 residues. Germline V gives CDR1 LGHDT, CDR2 YNNKEL (reference sequence). Trimming removed 2 bases from V and 4 bases from J; junction bases left unmatched: 4. Incomplete CDR3 DNA: TGTGCCAGCAGCCAAAAGGGACTAGCGGGAGGAGCAGATACG. It encodes CASSQKGLAGGADT. From start to end, the CDR3 is CASSQKGLAGGADTQYF.

Remarks on this clone: The read ends 3 residues before the CDR3 terminus; that terminus is restored from the germline J gene. The gene calls are TRBV20-1 and TRBJ2-3; 9 bases are a match to TRBD2. Per germline, CDR1 DFQATT and CDR2 SNEGSKA (reference sequence). Trimming at V came to 3 bases and at J to 2 bases, leaving 3 bases not matched to a gene. CDR3 length: 14 residues. The CDR3 bases that were read are TGCAGTGCTAGGACTAGCGGTAACACAGATACG. Translation: CSARTSGNTDT. The CDR3 in full is CSARTSGNTDTQYF.

Note on this clone: With the read ending 3 residues before the CDR3 end, the germline J gene is used to fill in that end. The chain employs TRBV4-1 and TRBJ2-5; 8 bases are a match to TRBD1. V was pared by 2 bases and J by 4 bases, with 9 bases of the junction left unmatched. Germline assignment: CDR1 MGHRA and CDR2 YSYEKL. The CDR3 sequence is 16 residues long. The covered CDR3 bases are TGCGCCAGCAGCCAATACCTGACAGGGGATCGAGAGACC. This sequence encodes CASSQYLTGDRET. The whole CDR3 reads CASSQYLTGDRETQYF.

As to this clone: From the germline J gene comes the end of the CDR3, since the read stops 3 residues before it. The chain joins TRBV4-1 to TRBJ2-3, with TRBD2 matching 8 bases. Trimming removed 0 bases from V and 2 bases from J; junction bases left unmatched: 7. This CDR3 is built from 17 residues. Germline V CDR1 and CDR2: MGHRA, YSYEKL. This CDR3 is CASSQDGDGGATDTQYF. CDR3 DNA, as far as it was read: TGCGCCAGCAGCCAAGACGGGGACGGGGGGGCCACAGATACG.

A remark on this clone: Coverage ceases 3 residues before the CDR3 finishes, and the germline J gene fills in the end. The J gene is TRBJ2-5, the V gene TRBV5-1, with D perhaps TRBD1 (5 bases). Trimming left V 2 bases short and J 5 bases short, with 10 bases between. The CDR3 is 13 amino acids. Germline CDR1 reads SGHRS; CDR2 reads YFSETQ. The CDR3 loop is CASSFRQTETQYF. The CDR3 bases that were read are TGCGCCAGCAGCTTCCGACAGACGGAGACC.

To note about this clone: Coverage ceases 3 residues before the CDR3 finishes, and the germline J gene fills in the end. The chain couples TRBV20-1 to TRBJ2-3; 8 bases line up with TRBD2. The germline gives CDR1 DFQATT, CDR2 SNEGSKA (reference sequence). The CDR3 runs 15 residues. Trimming removed 5 bases from V and 3 bases from J; junction bases left unmatched: 10. The DNA read from the CDR3 is TGCAGTGCTCCCCTCGGGACTAGTAGGACAGATACG. Its translation is CSAPLGTSRTDT. The full CDR3 reads CSAPLGTSRTDTQYF.

Worth noting for this clone: The read falls 3 residues short of the CDR3 end, and the missing part is taken from the germline J gene. The gene calls are TRBV5-6 and TRBJ2-3; tentatively, D is TRBD2 (5 bases). V shed 3 bases and J shed 1 base, with 6 bases lying between them. Germline values: CDR1 SGHDT, CDR2 YYEEEE. The length of the CDR3 is 13 residues. The CDR3 reads CASSSRGTDTQYF. The DNA read from the CDR3 is TGTGCCAGCAGCTCGCGGGGCACAGATACG.

Comments on this clone: The read comes to an end 3 residues before the CDR3 does, leaving the germline J gene to fill in the end. V usage is TRBV5-1 and J usage is TRBJ2-5; 11 nucleotides line up with TRBD1. CDR1 is SGHRS, CDR2 YFSETQ, per germline. With V trimmed by 3 bases and J by 4 bases, 2 bases remained unmatched. The CDR3 contains 14 residues. The CDR3 DNA, read in part, is TGCGCCAGCAGCTCCGGGACAGGGGGAGAGACC. Translated, it gives CASSSGTGGET. The whole CDR3 protein reads CASSSGTGGETQYF. Based on the CDR3 plus reference TRBV5-1 and TRBJ2-5, the full variable domain is KAGVTQTPRYLIKTRGQQVTLSCSPISGHRSVSWYQQTPGQGLQFLFEYFSETQRNKGNFPGRFSGRQFSNSRSEMNVSTLELGDSALYLCASSSGTGGETQYFGPGTRLLVL.

About this clone itself: The CDR3 end is not reached by the read, which stops 3 residues before it; the germline J gene fills it in. This chain joins TRBV19 and TRBJ1-2; D perhaps matches TRBD1 (5 bases). There are 15 residues in the CDR3. V lost 6 bases and J 3 bases, leaving 17 bases between the germline ends. Per germline, CDR1 LNHDA and CDR2 SQIVND (reference sequence). The CDR3 is CASSYGRGEYYGYTF. The sequenced CDR3 bases are TGTGCCAGTAGCTATGGGAGGGGCGAATACTATGGC.

About this clone: The read terminates 3 residues before the CDR3 end, so the remaining end is supplied by the germline J gene. The rearrangement links TRBV30 to TRBJ2-5; 9 nucleotides match TRBD1. The CDR3 runs 14 residues. Germline CDR1 and CDR2: GTSNPN and SVGIG (reference sequence). V lost 2 bases to trimming and J lost 4 bases; unmatched junction nucleotides: 5. Incomplete CDR3 DNA: TGTGCCTGGAGTCTGACAGGGGGTCGAGAGACC. Its protein is CAWSLTGGRET. The complete CDR3 protein is CAWSLTGGRETQYF. Full variable domain (remainder filled in from reference TRBV30 and TRBJ2-5): SQTIHQWPATLVQPVGSPLSLECTVEGTSNPNLYWYRQAAGRGLQLLFYSVGIGQISSEVPQNLSASRPQDRQFILSSKKLLLSDSGFYLCAWSLTGGRETQYFGPGTRLLVL.

Incomplete CDR3 DNA: TGCAGTTGGGCCGATGGC. Translation: CSWADG. The full CDR3 protein reads CSWADGYTF. The chain couples TRBV20-1 to TRBJ1-2; the D is unclear. The CDR3 goes on 3 residues after the read ends, and that part is filled in from the germline J gene. The germline gives CDR1 DFQATT, CDR2 SNEGSKA (reference sequence). The ends were cut back, 8 bases at V and 6 bases at J, with 7 bases in the middle. The CDR3 covers 9 residues.

Turning to this clone: The CDR3 extends 3 residues past the end of the read, so its final part is completed from the germline J gene. The chain recombines TRBV5-1 with TRBJ2-1; D might be TRBD1 (5 bases). Trimming pared 0 bases from V and 8 bases from J, leaving 9 bases between. Germline V lookup: CDR1 SGHRS, CDR2 YFSETQ. The CDR3 totals 13 residues. The CDR3 bases that were read are TGCGCCAGCAGCTTGGTTGGGGCGGATGAG. It is translated as CASSLVGADE. From start to end, the CDR3 is CASSLVGADEQFF.

Partial CDR3 DNA: TGTGCCAGCAGCACCGGGACTAGCACAGATACC. This sequence encodes CASSTGTSTDT. The complete CDR3 sequence is CASSTGTSTDTYTF. The chain has TRBV7-2 and TRBJ1-2; D is possibly TRBD1 (5 bases). The read stops 3 residues short of the end of the CDR3; the missing end is completed from the germline J gene. CDR1 and CDR2 (germline): SGHTA, FQGNSA. The CDR3 covers 14 residues. Full variable domain (missing parts from reference TRBV7-2 and TRBJ1-2): GAGVSQSPSNKVTEKGKDVELRCDPISGHTALYWYRQSLGQGLEFLIYFQGNSAPDKSGLPSDRFSAERTGGSVSTLTIQRTQQEDSAVYLCASSTGTSTDTYTFGSGTRLTVV.

A note on this clone: The observed sequence ends 3 residues before the CDR3 terminus, with the missing tail filled in from the germline J gene. This chain uses TRBV29-1 with TRBJ2-1, with D possibly matching TRBD2 (6 bases). The CDR3 runs 13 residues. The V end was cut by 6 bases, the J end by 9 bases, with 18 bases between. Germline loops: CDR1 SQVTM, CDR2 ANQGSEA. The sequenced CDR3 bases are TGCAGCGTGGGAGGACTACCCTCGATTGAG. This sequence encodes CSVGGLPSIE. The full CDR3 reads CSVGGLPSIEQFF.

About this clone: The read gets to within 3 residues of the CDR3 end, and the germline J gene fills in the rest. The rearrangement joins TRBV10-3 to TRBJ2-3, with a tentative D call TRBD2 (6 bases). Germline V lookup: CDR1 ENHRY, CDR2 SYGVKD. Deletions cut 4 bases from V and 2 bases from J, with 16 bases between. The CDR3 sequence is 16 residues long. The sequenced CDR3 bases are TGTGCCATCAGTGGAATGGTTAGCGGATTCACAGATACG. This codes for CAISGMVSGFTDT. The CDR3 in full is CAISGMVSGFTDTQYF.

About this clone: The read ends 3 residues early relative to the CDR3; the germline J gene fills the gap. The rearrangement links TRBV18 to TRBJ2-5; 8 bases line up with TRBD2. V dropped 3 bases and J dropped 4; count of bases not matched to a gene: 4. CDR1 KGHSH and CDR2 LQKENI come from the germline V gene. This CDR3 has 14 amino acids. Here the CDR3 reads CASSPSGTRETQYF. The DNA read from the CDR3 is TGTGCCAGCTCACCCTCGGGGACTAGAGAGACC.

The sequenced part of the CDR3 DNA is TGTGCCATCAGTGAGACGACAGTGGTAGATACG. This translates into CAISETTVVDT. The whole CDR3 protein reads CAISETTVVDTQYF. This chain uses TRBV10-3 with TRBJ2-3, with D possibly TRBD1 on 5 matching bases. The sequence runs out 3 residues before the end of the CDR3; the remainder is reconstructed from the germline J gene. V was cut by 2 bases and J by 5 bases, with 11 bases left in between. Germline V lookup: CDR1 ENHRY, CDR2 SYGVKD. There are 14 residues in the CDR3.